This TCR beta chain emerged from a study of blood T cell repertoires in COVID-19. Study summary: The origin of the acute and convalescent COVID-19 samples was the United States, Italy and Spain. PBMCs, B-cell-depleted T cells, or T cells provided the cDNA or gDNA that made up the material.

Produced via immunoSEQ multiplex PCR; TCRdb's table is partial and in-frame only. The sample yields around 200,000 clones, roughly four fifths seen once. Trimming left V 3 bases short and J 1 base short, with 9 bases between. The CDR3 is made up of 14 amino acids. From germline, CDR1 is SNHLY and CDR2 FYNNEI. This receptor was obtained from a woman aged 40 to 49 with active or convalescent COVID-19. The sample consisted of peripheral blood. The chain links TRBV2 to TRBJ2-5; a possible D gene is TRBD1 (6 bases). CDR3 sequence reads: CASSEVRGQETQYF. The CDR3 DNA sequence: TGTGCCAGCAGTGAGGTCAGGGGCCAAGAGACCCAGTACTTC.